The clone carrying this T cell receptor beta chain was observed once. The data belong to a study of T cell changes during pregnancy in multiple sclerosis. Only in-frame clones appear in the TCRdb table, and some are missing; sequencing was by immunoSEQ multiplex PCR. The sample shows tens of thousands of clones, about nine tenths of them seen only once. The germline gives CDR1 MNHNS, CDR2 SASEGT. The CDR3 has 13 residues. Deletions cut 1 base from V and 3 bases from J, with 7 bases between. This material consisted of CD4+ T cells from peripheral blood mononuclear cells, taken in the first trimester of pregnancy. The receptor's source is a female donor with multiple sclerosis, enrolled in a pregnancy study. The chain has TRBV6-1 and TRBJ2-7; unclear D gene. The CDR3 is CASSEVRSYEQYF. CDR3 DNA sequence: TGTGCCAGCAGTGAAGTCCGGAGCTACGAGCAGTACTTC.